These 18 T cell receptor beta chains were all obtained from the same sample, sequenced in a study of T cell responses to AZD1222 COVID-19 vaccine. Some clones are missing from TCRdb's copy, which holds only in-frame ones; the method was immunoSEQ multiplex PCR. The data contain around 100,000 clones, roughly 80% of them seen just once; the ten biggest clones take up about 9.4%. Sequences were derived from peripheral blood, sampled on day 0 of AZD1222 vaccination. These receptors were collected from an adult in good health.

The V and J genes are TRBV19 and TRBJ1-1; 9 nucleotides match TRBD1. V lost 4 bases to trimming and J lost 1 base; unmatched junction nucleotides: 10. Germline loops: CDR1 LNHDA, CDR2 SQIVND (reference sequence). The CDR3 extends over 17 amino acids. This CDR3 is CASSRAAPGQGNTEAFF. The CDR3 nucleotides are TGTGCCAGTAGTAGAGCAGCACCGGGACAGGGGAACACTGAAGCTTTCTTT.

The V call is TRBV3-1 (or the pseudogene TRBV3-2), the J call TRBJ2-5; possible D gene TRBD1, 6 bases. Germline values: CDR1 LGHDT, CDR2 YNNKEL (reference sequence). Trimming took off 6 bases at V and 1 base at J, with 9 bases between the two ends. CDR3 length: 13 residues. The CDR3 DNA reads TGTGCCAGCAGTCAACAGGGCCAAGAGACCCAGTACTTC. It encodes CASSQQGQETQYF.

This rearrangement joins TRBV5-1 to TRBJ2-1, with TRBD2 matching over 10 bases. The J segment lost 7 bases and the V segment lost 2 bases, leaving 6 bases of the junction unmatched. Germline V CDR1 and CDR2: SGHRS, YFSETQ. The CDR3 covers 15 residues. For the CDR3, the DNA is TGCGCCAGCAGCTTCCTAGCGGGAGTAGATAATGAGCAGTTCTTC. Its translation: CASSFLAGVDNEQFF.

The V and J genes are TRBV27 and TRBJ1-6, with TRBD1 as a possible D gene (5 bases). The germline V gene has CDR1 MNHEY and CDR2 SMNVEV (reference sequence). V was trimmed by 5 bases and J by 7 bases, leaving 9 bases between them. The CDR3 length is 13 residues. CDR3 nucleotide sequence: TGTGCCAGCAGTGTATACAGGAATTCACCCCTCCACTTT. It codes for CASSVYRNSPLHF.

CDR3 in amino acids: CASSSGQGWGYTF. The CDR3 DNA reads TGTGCCAGCAGTTCCGGACAGGGTTGGGGCTACACCTTC. The chain uses TRBV27 and TRBJ1-2, with 8 bases fitting TRBD1. Germline CDR1 MNHEY, CDR2 SMNVEV (reference sequence). V shed 4 bases and J 8 bases; nucleotides not matched to a gene: 6. The CDR3 runs 13 residues.

The J gene is TRBJ1-1, the V gene TRBV10-3; the D is unclear. The CDR3 has 15 residues. V was shortened by 0 bases and J by 5 bases, with 13 bases between the two germline ends. Germline lookup yields CDR1 ENHRY and CDR2 SYGVKD. CDR3 region: CAISESNYGNTEAFF. The CDR3 DNA follows: TGTGCCATCAGTGAGTCGAATTATGGGAATACTGAAGCTTTCTTT.

The CDR3 protein is CASSSSRQEKLFF. In DNA, the CDR3 is TGTGCCAGCAGTTCCTCGAGGCAGGAAAAACTGTTTTTT. This chain joins TRBV12-3 or TRBV12-4 and TRBJ1-4; no definite D call. CDR3 length equals 13 residues. Trimming shortened V by 4 bases and J by 8 bases, and 11 bases separated the two germline ends.

The chain carries TRBV5-1 and TRBJ2-3, with 7 bases aligning to TRBD2. The ends lost 4 bases at V and 5 bases at J; junction bases unmatched: 7. Germline CDR1 and CDR2: SGHRS and YFSETQ. The CDR3 covers 14 residues. CDR3 sequence reads: CASSLWTRQDTQYF. CDR3 DNA: TGCGCCAGCAGCCTATGGACTAGGCAAGATACGCAGTATTTT.

This clone was observed once. This rearrangement joins TRBV18 to TRBJ1-3; 11 positions match TRBD1. Germline loops: CDR1 KGHSH, CDR2 LQKENI. The CDR3 is made up of 17 amino acids. Trimming cost V 2 bases and J 3 bases; bases outside gene matches: 6. The CDR3 DNA sequence: TGTGCCAGCTCACCAAACCCCGGGACAGGGGGTGGAAACACCATATATTTT. It specifies CASSPNPGTGGGNTIYF.

The chain combines TRBV28 with TRBJ1-1, with 7 bases aligning to TRBD1. CDR1 and CDR2 (germline): MDHEN, SYDVKM. This CDR3 region has 15 residues. V dropped 6 bases and J dropped 1; count of bases not matched to a gene: 8. This CDR3 is CASRGGQAGNTEAFF. In DNA form, the CDR3 reads TGTGCCAGCAGGGGAGGACAGGCCGGGAACACTGAAGCTTTCTTT.

The CDR3 bases are TGTGCCAGCAGCGCGGGACAGACATACTATGGCTACACCTTC. This translates into CASSAGQTYYGYTF. J is TRBJ1-2 and V is TRBV9; 7 bases match TRBD1. V lost 3 bases, J lost 3 bases, and 5 bases stayed unmatched. The CDR3 is 14 amino acids. Germline V gene sequence: CDR1 SGDLS, CDR2 YYNGEE.

The chain couples TRBV5-4 to TRBJ2-7, with D unclear. This CDR3 has 13 amino acids. Germline values: CDR1 SGHNT, CDR2 YYREEE (reference sequence). Trimming cost V 1 base and J 7 bases, with 12 bases left between them. CDR3 coding DNA: TGTGCCAGCAGCTTGTGGGCGGCCGGGGAGCAGTACTTC. This encodes CASSLWAAGEQYF.

This clone was seen just once. The V call is TRBV13, the J call TRBJ2-3; TRBD2 matches at 8 bases. This CDR3 has 12 amino acids. Germline V lookup: CDR1 PRHDT, CDR2 FYEKMQ (reference sequence). The trim removed 5 bases at V and 6 bases at J, leaving 1 base unmatched. CDR3 sequence reads: CASSRGGDTQYF. The CDR3 coding sequence is TGTGCCAGCAGCCGCGGGGGGGATACGCAGTATTTT.

The chain employs TRBV7-3 and TRBJ2-1, with TRBD1 matching 9 bases. The V and J ends lost 2 bases and 7 bases, in that order; junction bases with no gene match: 6. In germline, CDR1 is SGHTA, CDR2 FQGTGA. The CDR3 has 15 amino acids. The CDR3 DNA reads TGTGCCAGCAGCTTATCAGGACAGGGGCGTAATGAGCAGTTCTTC. Residues: CASSLSGQGRNEQFF. The full variable domain, its missing parts supplied by reference TRBV7-3 and TRBJ2-1, is GAGVSQTPSNKVTEKGKYVELRCDPISGHTALYWYRQSLGQGPEFLIYFQGTGAADDSGLPNDRFFAVRPEGSVSTLKIQRTERGDSAVYLCASSLSGQGRNEQFFGPGTRLTVL.

V usage is TRBV3-1 (or the pseudogene TRBV3-2) and J usage is TRBJ2-1; the D gene is possibly TRBD2 (5 bases). CDR3 length equals 14 residues. V lost 2 bases and J lost 8, with 13 bases in between. Germline-derived CDR1 and CDR2 are LGHDT and YNNKEL (reference sequence). CDR3 region: CASSQRNPGDEQFF. For the CDR3, the DNA is TGTGCCAGCAGCCAAAGAAATCCCGGGGATGAGCAGTTCTTC.

The CDR3 sequence: CASSLTGLNTEAFF. The CDR3 nucleotides read TGTGCCAGCAGCTTGACAGGCCTTAACACTGAAGCTTTCTTT. This chain connects TRBV27 to TRBJ1-1; D is perhaps TRBD1 (6 bases). The CDR3 sequence is 14 residues long. Trimming left V 6 bases short and J 2 bases short, with 13 bases between. CDR1 and CDR2 (germline): MNHEY, SMNVEV (reference sequence).

This chain links TRBV19 with TRBJ1-2, with a weak D call TRBD1 (5 bases). CDR3 length: 13 residues. Germline CDR1 LNHDA, CDR2 SQIVND (reference sequence). V gave up 6 bases and J gave up 4 bases, with 12 bases separating them. The chain's CDR3 is CASSHRPAYGYTF. CDR3 nucleotide sequence: TGTGCCAGTAGCCACAGGCCTGCCTATGGCTACACCTTC.

The chain joins TRBV27 to TRBJ1-4; weak D call: TRBD1 (5 bases). The CDR3 is 10 amino acids. V gave up 7 bases and J gave up 16 bases, with 13 bases separating them. The germline V gene encodes CDR1 MNHEY and CDR2 SMNVEV (reference sequence). CDR3 residues: CASTLWTRFF. The CDR3, as DNA: TGTGCCAGCACGCTCTGGACAAGGTTTTTT.